The rows below give T cell receptor beta chains drawn from one sample of a study of cytomegalovirus exposure and HLA in healthy donors. TCRdb keeps only in-frame clones here, not all; method: immunoSEQ multiplex PCR. The sample lists over 90,000 clones, around 79% occurring once. Source material: PBMCs. The origin of the receptors is a female donor in good health and CMV-seropositive. The CDR3 runs from the conserved cysteine through the conserved F or W. A D gene is named only where the DNA matches it firmly.

>TRBV4-1|.|TRBJ1-3
CASSQDTAGNTIYF
>TRBV15|.|TRBJ1-3
CATRGGPGSGNTIYF
>TRBV5-1|.|TRBJ2-3
CASSLLPPPGSTDTQYF
>TRBV5-4|TRBD1|TRBJ2-7
CASSPPGQGKSYEQYF
>TRBV11-3|TRBD1|TRBJ2-1
CASSPGGQGGNEQFF
>TRBV29-1|TRBD2|TRBJ2-7
CSVEISGAAGEQYF
>TRBV19|.|TRBJ1-1
CASSIGRVKGAEAFF
>TRBV7-2|TRBD2|TRBJ2-1
CASTTFRRGGIEEQFF
>TRBV15|TRBD1|TRBJ2-7
CATSRRQGDYEQYF
>TRBV15|TRBD2|TRBJ2-7
CATSPRLAGGVEQYF
>TRBV28|.|TRBJ1-1
CASSSGDMNTEAFF
>TRBV18|TRBD1|TRBJ1-1
CASSPLDRTEAFF
>TRBV5-4|TRBD1|TRBJ1-4
CASSSGQGTTNEKLFF
>TRBV28|.|TRBJ2-4
CASRKRTAKNIQYF
>TRBV9|.|TRBJ2-7
CASSVGGSAYEQYF
>TRBV7-3|.|TRBJ1-2
CASSLAQGGVGYTF
>TRBV4-1|.|TRBJ1-4
CASRRDPTIYEKLFF
>TRBV6-5|TRBD1|TRBJ1-1
CASSRSGQLTEAFF
>TRBV7-2|.|TRBJ2-4
CASSADSGIQYF
>TRBV7-2|TRBD1|TRBJ2-7
CASSRAGQGIDEQYF
>TRBV4-3|.|TRBJ1-3
CASSQTQASGNTIYF
>TRBV7-3|.|TRBJ2-2
CASSPDRNTGELFF
>TRBV5-4|.|TRBJ2-7
CASSSGTPSLTPYEQYF
>TRBV7-9|.|TRBJ2-1
CASSLGRQASQFF
>TRBV6-6|TRBD1|TRBJ1-4
CASSPGTGPHSEKLFF
>TRBV10-3|TRBD1|TRBJ1-2
CAISSQGEDYGYTF
>TRBV7-8|TRBD1|TRBJ1-2
CASSSNPTGGYGYTF
>TRBV30|.|TRBJ1-2
CAWSVPGRTGYTF
>TRBV7-8|TRBD2|TRBJ2-1
CASSLLGGLAGVSEQFF
>TRBV6-5|TRBD1|TRBJ1-5
CASRVDRTSNQPQHF
>TRBV27|.|TRBJ2-7
CASTPVGTYEQYF
>TRBV10-3|.|TRBJ2-3
CAISGAGASTDTQYF
>TRBV7-2|TRBD1|TRBJ1-3
CASSLAGTAPGNTIYF
>TRBV6-5|TRBD1|TRBJ1-2
CASSGTQGFYGYTF
>TRBV28|TRBD2|TRBJ2-5
CASMSGGRETQYF
>TRBV4-3|TRBD1|TRBJ1-2
CASSQDRGAGYTF
>TRBV6-5|.|TRBJ2-7
CASSRTASYEQYF
>TRBV11-2|TRBD1|TRBJ1-1
CASSPVGQGKAFF
>TRBV27|.|TRBJ1-1
CASKWAAMNAEAFF
>TRBV11-2|TRBD1|TRBJ2-7
CASSLSLGGAVHEQYF
>TRBV25-1|.|TRBJ1-4
CASTTQGGVGEKLFF
>TRBV5-4|.|TRBJ1-2
CASSLSGYGYTF
>TRBV5-6|.|TRBJ2-5
CASSPGLGQETQYF
>TRBV7-9|.|TRBJ1-5
CASSEGSGVSNQPQHF
>TRBV5-1|.|TRBJ2-2
CASSSIGQLNTGELFF
>TRBV5-6|TRBD1|TRBJ1-6
CASSPARGSNSPLHF
>TRBV15|.|TRBJ1-1
CATSGGRALNTEAFF